This T cell receptor beta chain was recovered during a study of control samples from healthy donors and cancer patients. The protocol was immunoSEQ multiplex PCR, while the TCRdb copy is restricted to in-frame clones and leaves out a portion. The profile covers approximately 100,000 clones, with approximately 90% appearing a single time and about 4% taken by the ten largest. The CDR3 is 16 amino acids. Trimming cost V 7 bases and J 0 bases, with 16 bases left between them. The germline gives CDR1 SGHKS, CDR2 YYEKEE (reference sequence). The chain links TRBV5-5 to TRBJ2-2, with a possible D match to TRBD1 (6 bases). Material for sequencing was blood. This clonotype originated in a woman aged 18 to 35 in good health. CDR3 in amino acids: CASLDRKRANTGELFF. CDR3 sequence (DNA): TGTGCCAGCCTGGACAGAAAGCGAGCGAACACCGGGGAGCTGTTTTTT.